This TCR beta chain was documented in a study of T cell responses to AZD1222 COVID-19 vaccine. Overall study findings and caveats: There were repertoire samples only from the period after the peak T cell response. Targets within unmutated variant regions were reportedly found for nearly half of spike-specific TCRs. Spike as a whole was targeted by vaccine-associated CD4 TCRs, dominant at 160-218 and 743-854.

The V end lost 6 bases, the J end lost 8 bases, and 13 bases lay between the germline ends. This CDR3 has 12 amino acids. Germline CDR1 reads LNHDA; CDR2 reads SQIVND (reference sequence). As to this clone: Its specificity is unknown.

This table comes from immunoSEQ multiplex PCR, and its TCRdb copy is limited to in-frame clones, with some not included. The sample records 98,000 or so clones, 86% being singletons. This chain joins TRBV19 and TRBJ1-2; tentative D call: TRBD1 (6 bases). The receptor comes from an adult who received the MenACWY meningococcal vaccine as a control. Material: peripheral blood, obtained 28 days after the second dose of the MenACWY control vaccine. Written as DNA, the CDR3 is TGTGCCAGTAGCTTACAGGGAAGGGGCTACACCTTC. It specifies CASSLQGRGYTF.